The T cell receptor beta chain described here comes from a study of T cells in Graves' hyperthyroidism and ophthalmopathy. Regarding the study as a whole: Most clonotypes expanded in thyroid above 0.001 were likewise present in blood.

Amplification of TCR beta CDR3 regions was performed using RNA transcripts as template. The HTBI primer set was used in a first-round RT-PCR of the TCR CDR3. TCRdb itself ran the multiplex PCR reads through MiXCR, one entry per CDR3 protein. The sample has some 720,000 distinct CDR3 sequences, around 17% seen once; the top ten hold around 8%. Hyperthyroidism in the patients, aged 18 to 65, was newly diagnosed and under 2 months in duration. This clonotype was counted ten times or more. Its antigen is currently unknown. The CDR3 length is 16 residues. Trimming cost V 0 bases and J 3 bases; bases outside gene matches: 7. CDR1 and CDR2 (germline): DFQATT, SNEGSKA (reference sequence).

The sequence derives from a man younger than 35 with Graves' hyperthyroidism. The gene calls are TRBV20-1 and TRBJ2-5; TRBD1 aligns across 10 bases. Specimen: blood. DNA for the CDR3: TGCAGTGCTAGAGACCTTGCCGGGACAGGGGAAGAGACCCAGTACTTC. It yields the protein CSARDLAGTGEETQYF.